The rows below give T cell receptor beta chains drawn from one sample of a study of blood T cell repertoires in COVID-19. Here immunoSEQ multiplex PCR was the method, and the copy in TCRdb shows in-frame clones only, minus some. The sample includes 100,000 to 150,000 clones, around 89% seen only once; the top ten take 10%. Material: peripheral blood. Every receptor here comes from a man aged 50 to 60 with acute or convalescent COVID-19. Each CDR3 is given with its conserved first and last residue. D genes are given only for firm matches. Clone size, where shown, is once, few, many, or a class for clones that have expanded.

V gene: TRBV5-4
clone size: -
D gene: -
J gene: TRBJ2-6
CDR3 DNA: TGTGCCAGCAGCTGGGACAAGGGGGCCAACGTCCTGACTTTC
CDR3 protein: CASSWDKGANVLTF

V gene: TRBV19
clone size: few
D gene: TRBD2
J gene: TRBJ2-7
CDR3 DNA: TGTGCCAGTAGAAAAACCGGGACTACGAGCTCCTACGAGCAGTACTTC
CDR3 protein: CASRKTGTTSSYEQYF

V gene: TRBV2
clone size: few
D gene: -
J gene: TRBJ2-5
CDR3 DNA: TGTGCCAGCAGTGACCCCGGACAGTCACGAGAGACCCAGTACTTC
CDR3 protein: CASSDPGQSRETQYF

V gene: TRBV11-2
clone size: once
D gene: TRBD1
J gene: TRBJ1-6
CDR3 DNA: TGTGCCAGCAGCTTAGGACAGGGAAATTCACCCCTCCACTTT
CDR3 protein: CASSLGQGNSPLHF

V gene: TRBV3-1/TRBV3-2
clone size: -
D gene: TRBD2
J gene: TRBJ2-5
CDR3 DNA: TGTGCCAGCAGCCTCGGACTAGCGGGAAGGGAGACCCAGTACTTC
CDR3 protein: CASSLGLAGRETQYF

V gene: TRBV10-1
clone size: -
D gene: -
J gene: TRBJ2-2
CDR3 DNA: TGCGCCAGCAGTGGGAGAGTCCCCGGGGAGCTGTTTTTT
CDR3 protein: CASSGRVPGELFF

V gene: TRBV19
clone size: -
D gene: TRBD1
J gene: TRBJ1-6
CDR3 DNA: TGTGCCAGTAGGCGACAGGGGACGCGTGACAATTCACCCCTCCACTTT
CDR3 protein: CASRRQGTRDNSPLHF

V gene: TRBV7-9
clone size: -
D gene: -
J gene: TRBJ1-5
CDR3 DNA: TGTGCCAGCAGCGCAGGGGAGTCCCAGCATTTT
CDR3 protein: CASSAGESQHF

V gene: TRBV15
clone size: -
D gene: -
J gene: TRBJ2-7
CDR3 DNA: TGTGCCACCAGCAGAGATCGGGGGATGCTCCCCTACGAGCAGTACTTC
CDR3 protein: CATSRDRGMLPYEQYF

V gene: TRBV5-1
clone size: once
D gene: TRBD2
J gene: TRBJ2-1
CDR3 DNA: TGCGCCAGCAGCTCCACACCCGGGGGGAAGGGTGAGCAGTTCTTC
CDR3 protein: CASSSTPGGKGEQFF